The entry below describes one TCR beta chain. Its antigen is unidentified. TCRdb keeps only in-frame clones here, not all; method: immunoSEQ multiplex PCR. The profile shows 150,000 to 200,000 clones, about 90% of them singletons. The sample belongs to a study of T cell responses to AZD1222 COVID-19 vaccine. CDR3 size: 16 residues. Germline V lookup: CDR1 SGHRS, CDR2 YFSETQ. The V gene lost 1 base and the J gene lost 1 base, with 15 bases spanning the gap. Study observations and caveats: Baseline antibody screening turned up just a handful of seropositive AZD1222 recipients. All repertoire sampling was performed exclusively after the peak T cell response.

The sequence came from an adult who received the MenACWY meningococcal vaccine as a control. This chain connects TRBV5-1 to TRBJ2-7; either TRBD1 or TRBD2 may fit D (5 bases each). The specimen comprised peripheral blood, sampled 28 days after the second dose of the MenACWY control vaccine. The CDR3 DNA follows: TGCGCCAGCAGCTTGCAATACGGGGACGGATCCTACGAGCAGTACTTC. The encoded protein is CASSLQYGDGSYEQYF.